This TCR beta chain was sequenced in a study of shared clonotypes between healthy human individuals. Using immunoSEQ multiplex PCR, the repertoire was profiled, and TCRdb retains in-frame clones only, with some absent. The sample carries over 2 million clones, 85% to 95% recorded once. The germline V gene has CDR1 GTSNPN and CDR2 SVGIG (reference sequence). CDR3 length: 16 amino acids. The V gene end was trimmed by 4 bases and the J gene end by 6 bases; junction bases not matched to a gene: 14. The chain carries TRBV30 and TRBJ2-1; 8 nucleotides agree with TRBD2. Sample: naive CD4+ T cells sorted from blood. Subset reported: CD45RA+ positively selected. This clonotype originated in a man aged 18 to 30 in good health. CDR3 bases: TGTGCCTGGAAACCTCCTGACGGGAGGGCCCGCAATGAGCAGTTCTTC. Protein product: CAWKPPDGRARNEQFF.